A single sample gave rise to the 7 T cell receptor beta chains below, sequenced in a study of regulatory T cells in long-lasting Graves disease. In building TCR beta libraries, iRepertoire HTBI primers were used together with Arm-PCR of CDR3 regions. Using its own MiXCR run on the multiplex PCR reads, TCRdb lists one record per CDR3 protein. The repertoire holds approximately 560,000 distinct CDR3 sequences, 15% to 20% seen once, with 12% in the top ten. Time point in this sample: newly diagnosed GD, antithyroid drugs for less than 3 months. TCR sequences were obtained from RNA taken from PBMCs. The sample also formed part of further work on T cells in Graves' hyperthyroidism and ophthalmopathy.

The sample here was peripheral blood mononuclear cells (PBMCs), taken at new diagnosis, from a patient treated with antithyroid drugs. The receptors were gathered from a man between 18 and 29 years old with Graves disease.

This clonotype was counted many times. The chain links TRBV30 to TRBJ2-1, with a weak D call TRBD2 (5 bases). CDR1 GTSNPN and CDR2 SVGIG come from the germline V gene (reference sequence). This CDR3 region has 15 residues. V shed 3 bases and J shed 9 bases, with 21 bases lying between them. CDR3 in DNA: TGTGCCTGGAGCGACGTCGCCCGGGAATCTGGTGAGCAGTTCTTC. Translating it yields CAWSDVARESGEQFF.

The chain has TRBV6-5 and TRBJ2-5; D may be TRBD2 (7 bases). CDR1 and CDR2 from the germline V gene are MNHEY and SVGAGI. This CDR3 is 15 amino acids long. The ends were cut back, 2 bases at V and 3 bases at J, with 13 bases in the middle. CDR3 bases: TGTGCCAGCAGTTACCGGGGGGCCTTAGAAGAGACCCAGTACTTC. It is translated as CASSYRGALEETQYF.

The CDR3 protein is CASSLRDLRTQYF. In nucleotides, the CDR3 is TGCGCCAGCAGCTTGCGGGACTTGCGGACCCAGTACTTC. This rearrangement joins TRBV5-1 to TRBJ2-1; maybe TRBD2 (6 bases). The DNA end lines up better with TRBJ2-5; the J call may be wrong. The CDR3 has 13 residues. Germline lookup yields CDR1 SGHRS and CDR2 YFSETQ.

This clonotype was detected ten times or more. The chain is built from TRBV29-1 and TRBJ1-1; D call uncertain. The V gene's germline CDR1 is SQVTM and CDR2 ANQGSEA. V lost 7 bases to trimming and J lost 3 bases, with 15 bases between them. There are 13 residues in the CDR3. The DNA of the CDR3 is TGCAGCGCGAGAGTCGGTTTTGACACTGAAGCTTTCTTT. Its protein product is CSARVGFDTEAFF.

This clonotype was seen only a few times. The rearrangement joins TRBV7-9 to TRBJ2-7, with D uncertain. The CDR3 has 12 residues. Germline V lookup: CDR1 SEHNR, CDR2 FQNEAQ (reference sequence). Trimming pared 0 bases from V and 6 bases from J, leaving 6 bases between. CDR3 in DNA: TGTGCCAGCAGCTTAGCAGGGCTCGAGCAGTACTTC. It translates to CASSLAGLEQYF. The complete variable domain, with remaining parts taken from reference TRBV7-9 and TRBJ2-7, reads DTGVSQNPRHKITKRGQNVTFRCDPISEHNRLYWYRQTLGQGPEFLTYFQNEAQLEKSRLLSDRFSAERPKGSFSTLEIQRTEQGDSAMYLCASSLAGLEQYFGPGTRLTVT.

This clonotype has more than one count but fewer than ten. The V gene is TRBV29-1, the J gene TRBJ2-4; a weak D match, TRBD2 (6 bases). V lost 0 bases and J 4 bases, leaving 19 bases between the germline ends. The CDR3 has 17 residues. Germline V gene sequence: CDR1 SQVTM, CDR2 ANQGSEA. CDR3 protein: CSVEESWGGVAKNIQYF. CDR3 coding DNA: TGCAGCGTTGAAGAGTCTTGGGGCGGGGTAGCTAAAAACATTCAGTACTTC.

The rearrangement uses TRBV29-1 and TRBJ2-7, with D uncertain. V was pared by 2 bases and J by 1 base, with 12 bases between. This CDR3 contains 14 residues. Looked up from germline, CDR1 is SQVTM and CDR2 is ANQGSEA. The DNA of the CDR3 is TGCAGCGTTGAACACGGCCGAGGATCCTACGAGCAGTACTTC. Translation gives CSVEHGRGSYEQYF.